Sequencing of this T cell receptor (beta chain) was carried out in a study of chemoradiotherapy in HPV16-positive cancers. General study points: Candidate HPV-specific clones and E7-related TCR motifs grew in tumor during treatment. HPV-responsive T-cell expansion during chemoradiotherapy was linked to improved recurrence-free survival in HPV16-positive patients.

The germline V and J ends were trimmed by 1 base and 6 bases, with 4 bases remaining between them. The germline V gene encodes CDR1 MDHEN and CDR2 SYDVKM. The CDR3 totals 11 residues. A remark on this clone: Its antigen is not known.

Clones were read by immunoSEQ multiplex PCR, and TCRdb kept only the in-frame ones, dropping some. Here the sample spans 16,000 or so clones, just under 80% being singletons. The sample was gathered from a patient who underwent chemoradiotherapy. The chain is built from TRBV28 and TRBJ2-7; D call uncertain. This TCR was sampled from a human donor with HPV-associated anogenital cancer. The CDR3 DNA reads TGTGCCAGCAGTTTATCAAGCGAGCAGTACTTC. Translation: CASSLSSEQYF. Full variable domain (remainder filled in from reference TRBV28 and TRBJ2-7): DVKVTQSSRYLVKRTGEKVFLECVQDMDHENMFWYRQDPGLGLRLIYFSYDVKMKEKGDIPEGYSVSREKKERFSLILESASTNQTSMYLCASSLSSEQYFGPGTRLTVT.